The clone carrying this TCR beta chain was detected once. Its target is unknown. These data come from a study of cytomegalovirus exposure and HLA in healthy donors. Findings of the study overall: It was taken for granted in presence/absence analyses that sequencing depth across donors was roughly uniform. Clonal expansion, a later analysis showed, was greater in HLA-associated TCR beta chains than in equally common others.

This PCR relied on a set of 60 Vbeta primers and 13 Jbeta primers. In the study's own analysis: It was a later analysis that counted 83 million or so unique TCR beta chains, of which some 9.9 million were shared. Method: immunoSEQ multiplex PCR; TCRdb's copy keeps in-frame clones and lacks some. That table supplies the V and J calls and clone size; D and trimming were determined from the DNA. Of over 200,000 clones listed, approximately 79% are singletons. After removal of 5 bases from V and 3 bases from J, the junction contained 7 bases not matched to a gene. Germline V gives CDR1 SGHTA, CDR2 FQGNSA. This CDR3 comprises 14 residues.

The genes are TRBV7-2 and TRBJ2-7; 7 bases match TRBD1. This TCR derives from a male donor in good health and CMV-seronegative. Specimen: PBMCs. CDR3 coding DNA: TGTGCCAGCAGCATTCGGGACAGCTTCTACGAGCAGTACTTC. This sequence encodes CASSIRDSFYEQYF.